This TCR beta chain was sequenced in a study of blood T cells in healthy people across ages. Remarks on this clonotype: What it recognizes is unknown.

Primed by a sample-barcoded 5' primer and a J-beta primer mix, a second PCR proceeded for about 7 to 11 cycles. Every molecule of cDNA carried a tag from a template-switch adaptor with 12 random nucleotides. Each CDR3 protein gets one entry after TCRdb re-called the 5' RACE reads with MiXCR. The sample lists fewer than 2 million distinct CDR3 sequences, about two fifths occurring once. The study's findings and limits: Per million T cells, TCR beta diversity dropped roughly linearly as age increased.

Per the germline V gene, CDR1 is LNHNV and CDR2 is YYDKDF (reference sequence). V was cut by 0 bases and J by 3 bases, with 12 bases left in between. The CDR3 sequence is 15 residues long. Sequences were obtained from blood. The TCR comes from a human donor in good health. V and J are TRBV15 and TRBJ2-7; no firm D call. The CDR3 coding sequence is TGTGCCACCAGCAGAGATGACAACCCCCTCTACGAGCAGTACTTC. It is translated as CATSRDDNPLYEQYF.